This T cell receptor beta chain was sequenced in a study of blood T cells in healthy people across ages. General study findings and limits: While age rose, TCR beta diversity per million T cells dropped in a roughly linear way.

A sample-barcoded 5' primer and a J-beta primer mix were used in a second PCR of roughly 7 to 11 cycles. Each CDR3 protein gets one entry after TCRdb re-called the 5' RACE reads with MiXCR. The data contain some 800,000 distinct CDR3 sequences, around two fifths of them singletons. Points on this clonotype: What it recognizes is unknown.

This CDR3 is built from 13 residues. Losses at the gene ends were 7 bases for V and 3 bases for J; bases not matched to a gene: 2. The source of this sequence is a man aged 60 to 75 in good health. The rearrangement uses TRBV12-3 or TRBV12-4 and TRBJ2-4; 8 nucleotides match TRBD2. Input material: blood. CDR3 sequence: CASTAGVKNIQYF. The CDR3 nucleotides are TGTGCCAGCACAGCGGGGGTCAAAAACATTCAGTACTTC.